This entry concerns a single TCR beta chain. The sample comes from a study of blood T cell repertoires in COVID-19. Study overall: The cDNA or gDNA used as material had been derived from T cells, B-cell-depleted T cells, or PBMCs.

The authors' processing: For nucleated cells, counts were estimated from reference gene primer amplification. The protocol was immunoSEQ multiplex PCR, while the TCRdb copy is restricted to in-frame clones and leaves out a portion. Clone size and the V and J calls come from that table; the DNA yielded D and trimming. The sample has around 230,000 clones; approximately 86% are singletons. CDR1 LNHDA and CDR2 SQIVND come from the germline V gene (reference sequence). Trimming shortened V by 3 bases and J by 9 bases, and 24 bases separated the two germline ends. The CDR3 is 18 amino acids. This clonotype was sampled from a man in his forties with acute or convalescent COVID-19. This chain uses TRBV19 with TRBJ1-6; D might be TRBD1 (5 bases). Sequencing used peripheral blood. CDR3 protein: CASSIARSSGTAPSPLHF. The CDR3 region has the DNA TGTGCCAGTAGTATTGCCCGAAGCTCCGGGACTGCTCCTTCACCCCTCCACTTT.